This T cell receptor (beta chain) was recorded in a study of cytomegalovirus exposure and HLA in healthy donors. Primers included in the PCR were 60 Vbeta and 13 Jbeta primers. Method: immunoSEQ multiplex PCR; TCRdb's copy keeps in-frame clones and lacks some. This sample has some 130,000 clones, with about three quarters found just once. Study-wide points: There were some V segments, including TRBV6-2 and TRBV6-3, excluded as indistinguishable. A later analysis found common viral pathogens apparently linked to several of the most significant clusters. In presence/absence analyses, roughly uniform sequencing depth across donors was assumed.

About this clone itself: Antigen unknown.

V was clipped by 0 bases and J by 4 bases, with 10 bases between them. Germline CDR1 reads SGHRS; CDR2 reads YFSETQ. This CDR3 spans 14 amino acids. This chain joins TRBV5-1 and TRBJ2-5, with D possibly TRBD1 on 5 matching bases. The clonotype was recovered from a male donor in good health and CMV-seropositive. The sample was PBMCs. In DNA, the CDR3 is TGCGCCAGCAGCTTGGAGCAGGGAAGAGAGACCCAGTACTTC. Residues: CASSLEQGRETQYF.